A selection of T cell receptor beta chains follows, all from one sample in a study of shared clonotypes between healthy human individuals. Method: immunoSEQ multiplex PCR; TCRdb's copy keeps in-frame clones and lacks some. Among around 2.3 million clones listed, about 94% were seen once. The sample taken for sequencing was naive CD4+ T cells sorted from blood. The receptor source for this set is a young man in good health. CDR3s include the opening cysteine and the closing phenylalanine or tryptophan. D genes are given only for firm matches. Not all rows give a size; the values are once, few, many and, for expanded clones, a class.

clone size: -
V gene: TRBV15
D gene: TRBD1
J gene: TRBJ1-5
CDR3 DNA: TGTGCCACCAGCAGAACAGGGGCCTATCAGCCCCAGCATTTT
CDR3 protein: CATSRTGAYQPQHF

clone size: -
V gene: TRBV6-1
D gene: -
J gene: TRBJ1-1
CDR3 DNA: TGTGCCAGCAGTGAAGCGCCCGGTACGGAAGCTTTCTTT
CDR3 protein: CASSEAPGTEAFF

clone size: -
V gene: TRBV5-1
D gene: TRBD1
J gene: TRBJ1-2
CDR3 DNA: TGCGCCAGCAGCCTGACAGGGGACTATGGCTACACCTTC
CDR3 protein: CASSLTGDYGYTF

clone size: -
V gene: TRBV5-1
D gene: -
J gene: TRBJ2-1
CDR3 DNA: TGCGCCAGCAGCTTGGAGGGCTACCTCTACAATGAGCAGTTCTTC
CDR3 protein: CASSLEGYLYNEQFF

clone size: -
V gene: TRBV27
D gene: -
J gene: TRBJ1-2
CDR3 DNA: TGTGCCAGCACCGTAAGAACCGGCGGGGGAGCTAACTATGGCTACACCTTC
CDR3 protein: CASTVRTGGGANYGYTF

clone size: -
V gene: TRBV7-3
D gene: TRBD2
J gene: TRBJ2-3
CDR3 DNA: TGTGCCAGCAGCTCCAGCGGGAGTACAGATACGCAGTATTTT
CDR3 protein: CASSSSGSTDTQYF

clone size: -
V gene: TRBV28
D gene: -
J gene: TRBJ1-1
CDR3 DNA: TGTGCCAGCAGTCCATCCCTGGGAGGGACTGAAGCTTTCTTT
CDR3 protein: CASSPSLGGTEAFF

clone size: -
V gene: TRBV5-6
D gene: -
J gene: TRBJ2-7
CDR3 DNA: TGTGCCAGCAGTTACGTTTCGATCCAGGGCTACGAGCAGTACTTC
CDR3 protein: CASSYVSIQGYEQYF

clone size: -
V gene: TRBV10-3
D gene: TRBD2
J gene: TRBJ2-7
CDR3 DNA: TGTGCCATCAAGGGACTAGGCTACGAGCAGTACTTC
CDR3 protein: CAIKGLGYEQYF

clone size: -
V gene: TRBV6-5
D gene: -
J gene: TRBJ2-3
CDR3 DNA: TGTGCCAGCAGTTACTCTCAGGGAGCCCTGGATACGCAGTATTTT
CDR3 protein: CASSYSQGALDTQYF

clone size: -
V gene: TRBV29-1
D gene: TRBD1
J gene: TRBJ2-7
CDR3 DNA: TGCAGCGGTATTGGACAGGGAGACGAGCAGTACTTC
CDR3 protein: CSGIGQGDEQYF

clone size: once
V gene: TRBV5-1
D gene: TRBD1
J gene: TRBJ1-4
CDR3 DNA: TGCGCCAGCAGCATGGACAGGACAAGTGAAAAACTGTTTTTT
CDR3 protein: CASSMDRTSEKLFF

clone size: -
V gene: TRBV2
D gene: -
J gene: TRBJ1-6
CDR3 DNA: TGTGCCAGCCATACCGTTATGGGTAATTCACCCCTCCACTTT
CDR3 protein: CASHTVMGNSPLHF

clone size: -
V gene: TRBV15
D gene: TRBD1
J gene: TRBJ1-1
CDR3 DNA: TGTGCCACCAGCATTTTACAGGGGGCAGGCACTGAAGCTTTCTTT
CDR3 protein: CATSILQGAGTEAFF

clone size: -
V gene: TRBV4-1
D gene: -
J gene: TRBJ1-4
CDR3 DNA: TGCGCCAGCGCACGGGTGGAAGGTGAAAAACTGTTTTTT
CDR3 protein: CASARVEGEKLFF

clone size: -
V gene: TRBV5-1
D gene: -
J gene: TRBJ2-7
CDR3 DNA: TGCGCCAGCAGCTTAAGGGACTCCTACGAGCAGTACTTC
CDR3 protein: CASSLRDSYEQYF

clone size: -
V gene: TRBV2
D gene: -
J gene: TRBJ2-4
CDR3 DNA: TGTGCCAGCAGTGTTCAGGACAAAAACATTCAGTACTTC
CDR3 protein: CASSVQDKNIQYF

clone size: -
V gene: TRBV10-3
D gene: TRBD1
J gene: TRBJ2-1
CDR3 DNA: TGTGCCATCACCCAGGGGGATGAGCAGTTCTTC
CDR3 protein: CAITQGDEQFF

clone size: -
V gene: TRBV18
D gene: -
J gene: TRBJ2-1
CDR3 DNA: TGTGCCAGCTCTAACAGGGTCAATGAGCAGTTCTTC
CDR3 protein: CASSNRVNEQFF

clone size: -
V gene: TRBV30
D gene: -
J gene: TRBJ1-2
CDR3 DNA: TGTGCCTGGAGTCGGGGGGTGTGGGGCTACACCTTC
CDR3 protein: CAWSRGVWGYTF

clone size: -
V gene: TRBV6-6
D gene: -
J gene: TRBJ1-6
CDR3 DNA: TGTGCCAGCAGTTATACGCGGTGGGAAAATTCACCCCTCCACTTT
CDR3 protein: CASSYTRWENSPLHF

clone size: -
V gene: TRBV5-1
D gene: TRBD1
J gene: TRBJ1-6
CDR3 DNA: TGCGCCAGCACCCTGGGACAGGGAAATTCACCCCTCCACTTT
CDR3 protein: CASTLGQGNSPLHF

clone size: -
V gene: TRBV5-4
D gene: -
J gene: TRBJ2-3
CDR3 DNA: TGTGCCAGCAGCTTATCAGGGCTCACAGATACGCAGTATTTT
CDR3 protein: CASSLSGLTDTQYF

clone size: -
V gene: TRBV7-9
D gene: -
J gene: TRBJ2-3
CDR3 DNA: TGTGCCAGCAGCCAAGGCCAGGGGGGCCTAGCAGATACGCAGTATTTT
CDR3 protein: CASSQGQGGLADTQYF